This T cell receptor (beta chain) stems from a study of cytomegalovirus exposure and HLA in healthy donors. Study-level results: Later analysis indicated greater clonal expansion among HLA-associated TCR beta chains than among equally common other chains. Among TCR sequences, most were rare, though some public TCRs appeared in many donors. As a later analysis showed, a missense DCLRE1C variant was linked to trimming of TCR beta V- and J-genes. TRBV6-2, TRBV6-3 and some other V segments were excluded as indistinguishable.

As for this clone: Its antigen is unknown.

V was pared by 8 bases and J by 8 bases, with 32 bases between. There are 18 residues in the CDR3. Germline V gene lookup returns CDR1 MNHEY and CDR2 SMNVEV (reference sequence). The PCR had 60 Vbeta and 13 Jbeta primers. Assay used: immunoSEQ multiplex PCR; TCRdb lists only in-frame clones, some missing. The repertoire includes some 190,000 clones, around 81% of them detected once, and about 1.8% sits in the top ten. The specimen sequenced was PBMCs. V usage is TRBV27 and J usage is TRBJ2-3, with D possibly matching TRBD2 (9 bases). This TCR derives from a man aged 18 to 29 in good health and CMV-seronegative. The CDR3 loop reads CASDGTGPPGTSQATQYF. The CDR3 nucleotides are TGTGCCAGCGACGGGACAGGACCCCCCGGGACTAGCCAAGCTACGCAGTATTTT.